A selection of T cell receptor beta chains follows, all from one sample in a study of T cell repertoires in aging, cancer and after chemotherapy. TCRdb re-called the multiplex PCR reads through MiXCR, storing one row per CDR3 protein. The sample contains 3,500 to 5,000 distinct CDR3 sequences, 55% to 70% of which appear only once. The sequencing sample was made of blood. These receptors originate from a human donor with a solid tumor. Each CDR3 is given with its conserved first and last residue. D genes are given only for firm matches. Size is omitted from some rows. Given values are once, few, many or a class for expanded clones.

CASSSRQGEAFF,TGTGCCAGCAGCTCACGACAGGGTGAAGCTTTCTTT,.,TRBD1,TRBJ1-1,TRBV7-3
CASSLTQYQETQYF,TGTGCCAGCAGTTTAACGCAGTATCAAGAGACCCAGTACTTC,.,.,TRBJ2-5,TRBV27
CSLSGEFSYNEQFF,TGCAGTCTCTCCGGGGAATTCTCCTACAATGAGCAGTTCTTC,.,.,TRBJ2-1,TRBV20-1
CASSHFMDRAGGNSPLHF,TGCGCCAGCAGCCATTTCATGGACAGGGCCGGGGGTAATTCACCCCTCCACTTT,.,TRBD1,TRBJ1-6,TRBV4-1
CASSSEDGYTF,TGTGCCAGCAGCTCCGAGGATGGCTACACCTTC,.,.,TRBJ1-2,TRBV11-2
CASSYRQGFEAFF,TGTGCCAGCAGTTACCGGCAGGGTTTTGAAGCTTTCTTT,few,.,TRBJ1-1,TRBV6-2/TRBV6-3
CSAEGGAGRNYGYTF,TGCAGCGCCGAGGGGGGGGCAGGGAGGAACTATGGCTACACCTTC,.,.,TRBJ1-2,TRBV29-1
CASSLDSGGPYSNQPQHF,TGTGCCAGCAGCTTAGACAGTGGGGGTCCGTATAGCAATCAGCCCCAGCATTTT,.,.,TRBJ1-5,TRBV11-3
CASSYSGLAGPAQPQYF,TGTGCCAGCAGTTACTCGGGGCTAGCGGGTCCCGCTCAGCCGCAGTATTTT,.,TRBD2,TRBJ2-3,TRBV6-5
CASSLAGNYEQYF,TGTGCCAGCAGTCTAGCGGGGAACTACGAGCAGTACTTC,.,TRBD2,TRBJ2-7,TRBV6-5
CSARDLDNKYGYTF,TGCAGTGCTAGAGATTTGGATAATAAGTATGGCTACACCTTC,.,.,TRBJ1-2,TRBV20-1
CSGDSYGYTF,TGCAGCGGTGACAGCTATGGCTACACCTTC,.,.,TRBJ1-2,TRBV20-1
CASNPSSGNTIYF,TGTGCCAGCAATCCGAGCTCTGGAAACACCATATATTTT,few,.,TRBJ1-3,TRBV7-9
CASSLSGTRPYEQYF,TGTGCCAGCAGCCTCAGCGGTACTAGGCCCTACGAGCAGTACTTC,.,.,TRBJ2-7,TRBV7-9
CASSMNTGELFF,TGTGCCAGCAGTATGAACACCGGGGAGCTGTTTTTT,.,.,TRBJ2-2,TRBV27
CASTPAAASSYNEQFF,TGTGCCAGTACCCCAGCGGCGGCGAGCTCCTACAATGAGCAGTTCTTC,few,.,TRBJ2-1,TRBV19
CASSLGTPNYGYTF,TGTGCCAGCAGCTTAGGGACCCCTAACTATGGCTACACCTTC,.,.,TRBJ1-2,TRBV7-2
CASRMEGTGGYTF,TGTGCCAGCAGGATGGAGGGAACTGGCGGCTACACCTTC,.,.,TRBJ1-2,TRBV6-4
CASSLAAGRGGNYGYTF,TGTGCCAGCAGCTTAGCGGCCGGGCGTGGGGGGAACTATGGCTACACCTTC,.,.,TRBJ1-2,TRBV7-9
CASSIEQGYNSPLHF,TGTGCCAGCAGTATAGAACAGGGTTATAATTCACCCCTCCACTTT,.,.,TRBJ1-6,TRBV6-5
CASSLGPLGTQYF,TGTGCCAGCAGCTTAGGCCCCCTTGGGACCCAGTACTTC,.,.,TRBJ2-5,TRBV11-2
CATRDADTGELFF,TGTGCCACTCGGGACGCCGACACCGGGGAGCTGTTTTTT,.,.,TRBJ2-2,TRBV10-3
CASSPSSTDTQYF,TGTGCCAGCTCACCGTCTAGCACAGATACGCAGTATTTT,.,.,TRBJ2-3,TRBV18
CASNPMGGRTQYF,TGTGCCAGCAACCCGATGGGGGGACGTACGCAGTATTTT,.,.,TRBJ2-3,TRBV6-1
CSVGDSYEQYF,TGCAGCGTCGGGGACTCCTACGAGCAGTACTTC,.,.,TRBJ2-7,TRBV29-1
CASSTLAGGSTDTQYF,TGTGCCAGTAGTACCTTAGCGGGGGGATCAACAGATACGCAGTATTTT,few,TRBD2,TRBJ2-3,TRBV19
CASSLAWGTEAFF,TGTGCCAGCAGCTTAGCCTGGGGGACTGAAGCTTTCTTT,.,.,TRBJ1-1,TRBV7-6
CASSPVRGGIQYF,TGTGCCAGCAGCCCTGTCCGAGGGGGCATTCAGTACTTC,.,.,TRBJ2-4,TRBV11-2
CSALAGGMNEQFF,TGCAGTGCTCTAGCGGGAGGAATGAATGAGCAGTTCTTC,.,TRBD2,TRBJ2-1,TRBV20-1
CASSPLRQETQYF,TGTGCCAGCTCACCCCTTCGCCAAGAGACCCAGTACTTC,.,.,TRBJ2-5,TRBV18
CASSDRYEQYF,TGTGCCAGCAGCGACAGGTACGAGCAGTACTTC,few,.,TRBJ2-7,TRBV7-6
CASSWGYPGGADTQYF,TGTGCCAGCAGTTGGGGGTATCCGGGGGGGGCAGATACGCAGTATTTT,.,TRBD2,TRBJ2-3,TRBV12-3/TRBV12-4
CASSDANPPSYNEQFF,TGTGCCAGCAGTGACGCAAATCCCCCTTCTTACAATGAGCAGTTCTTC,.,.,TRBJ2-1,TRBV6-1
CASSVPRGSGETQYF,TGTGCCAGTAGTGTCCCGCGAGGGAGCGGAGAGACCCAGTACTTC,.,.,TRBJ2-5,TRBV19
CASRTGRYGYTF,TGTGCCAGCAGAACAGGGAGGTATGGCTACACCTTC,.,.,TRBJ1-2,TRBV12-5
CASSIRAATSYNEQFF,TGTGCCAGTAGTATTCGGGCAGCCACCTCCTACAATGAGCAGTTCTTC,.,.,TRBJ2-1,TRBV19
CSAEDRGRADTQYF,TGCAGTGCAGAGGACAGGGGGCGCGCAGATACGCAGTATTTT,few,TRBD1,TRBJ2-3,TRBV20-1
CASRYGTGEQAFF,TGTGCCAGCAGGTACGGGACAGGGGAGCAAGCTTTCTTT,.,TRBD1,TRBJ1-1,TRBV11-2
CASSLLGQRTYEQYF,TGTGCCAGCAGTTTATTGGGTCAGCGGACCTACGAGCAGTACTTC,.,.,TRBJ2-7,TRBV27
CAWRPSMVQGGGF,TGTGCCTGGAGACCTTCCATGGTTCAGGGGGGGGGGTTC,.,TRBD1,TRBJ1-2,TRBV30